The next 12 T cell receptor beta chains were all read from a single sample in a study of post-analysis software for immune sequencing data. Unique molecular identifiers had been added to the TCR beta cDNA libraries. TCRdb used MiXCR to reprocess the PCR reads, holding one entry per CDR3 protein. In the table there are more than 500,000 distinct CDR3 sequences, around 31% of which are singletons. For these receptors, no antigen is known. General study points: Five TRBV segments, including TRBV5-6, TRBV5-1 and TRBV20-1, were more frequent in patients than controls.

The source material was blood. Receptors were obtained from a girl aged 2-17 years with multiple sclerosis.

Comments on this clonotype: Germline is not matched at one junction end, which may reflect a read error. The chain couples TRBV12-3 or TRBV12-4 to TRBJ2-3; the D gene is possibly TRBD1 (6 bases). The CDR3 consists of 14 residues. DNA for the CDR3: TGTGCCAGCAGCCCCAGTGGGGGCACAGATACGGAGTATTTT. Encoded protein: CASSPSGGTDTEYF.

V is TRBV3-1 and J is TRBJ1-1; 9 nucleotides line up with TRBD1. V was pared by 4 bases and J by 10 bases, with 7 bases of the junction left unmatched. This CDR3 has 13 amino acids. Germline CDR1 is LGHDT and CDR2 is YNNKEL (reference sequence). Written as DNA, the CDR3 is TGTGCCAGCAGCCCATCGGACAGGGGTCGAGCTTTCTTT. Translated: CASSPSDRGRAFF.

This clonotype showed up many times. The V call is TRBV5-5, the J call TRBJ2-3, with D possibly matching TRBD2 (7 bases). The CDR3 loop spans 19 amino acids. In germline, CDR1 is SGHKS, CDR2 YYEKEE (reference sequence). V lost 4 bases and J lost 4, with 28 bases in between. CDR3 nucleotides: TGTGCCAGCAGCAAGGTCCCTCGCTCCGAGGGGGGGAAGGCAGATACGCAGTATTTT. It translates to CASSKVPRSEGGKADTQYF.

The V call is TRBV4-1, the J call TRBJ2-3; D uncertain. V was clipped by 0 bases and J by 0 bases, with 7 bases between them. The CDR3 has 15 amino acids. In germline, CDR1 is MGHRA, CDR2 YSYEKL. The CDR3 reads CASSQDTWSTDTQYF. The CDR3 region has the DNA TGCGCCAGCAGCCAAGATACGTGGAGCACAGATACGCAGTATTTT.

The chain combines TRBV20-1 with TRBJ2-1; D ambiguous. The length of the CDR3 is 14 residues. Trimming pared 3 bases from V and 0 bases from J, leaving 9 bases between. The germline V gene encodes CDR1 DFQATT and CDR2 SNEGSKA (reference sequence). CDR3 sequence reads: CSASLTSSYNEQFF. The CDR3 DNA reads TGCAGTGCTAGCCTCACCAGCTCCTACAATGAGCAGTTCTTC.

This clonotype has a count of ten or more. CDR3 protein: CASSPVTAIQYF. The CDR3 coding sequence is TGTGCCAGCAGCCCCGTGACGGCTATTCAGTACTTC. This chain links TRBV7-2 with TRBJ2-4; D is uncertain. This CDR3 has 12 amino acids. V was trimmed by 5 bases and J by 10 bases, leaving 12 bases between them. CDR1 and CDR2 (germline): SGHTA, FQGNSA.

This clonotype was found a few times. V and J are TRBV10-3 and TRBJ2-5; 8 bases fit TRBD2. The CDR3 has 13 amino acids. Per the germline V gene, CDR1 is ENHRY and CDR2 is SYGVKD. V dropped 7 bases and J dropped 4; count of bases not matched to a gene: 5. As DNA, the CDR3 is TGTGCCATCAACCAGGGACTAGGAGAGACCCAGTACTTC. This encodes CAINQGLGETQYF.

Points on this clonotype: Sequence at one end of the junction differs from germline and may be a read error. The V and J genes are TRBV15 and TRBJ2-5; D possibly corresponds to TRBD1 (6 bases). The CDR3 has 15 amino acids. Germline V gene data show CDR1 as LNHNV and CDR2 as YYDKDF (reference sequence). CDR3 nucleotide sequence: TGTGCCGCCAGCAGAGATCTGGGGGCGGCAGAGACCCAGTACTTC. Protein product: CAASRDLGAAETQYF.

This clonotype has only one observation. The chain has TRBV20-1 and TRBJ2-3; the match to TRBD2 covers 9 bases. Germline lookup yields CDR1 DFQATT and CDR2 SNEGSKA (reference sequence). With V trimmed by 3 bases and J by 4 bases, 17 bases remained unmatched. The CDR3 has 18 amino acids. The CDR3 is CSASASGTTIGSPDTQYF. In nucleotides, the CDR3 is TGCAGTGCTAGTGCTAGCGGGACTACCATAGGATCCCCAGATACGCAGTATTTT.

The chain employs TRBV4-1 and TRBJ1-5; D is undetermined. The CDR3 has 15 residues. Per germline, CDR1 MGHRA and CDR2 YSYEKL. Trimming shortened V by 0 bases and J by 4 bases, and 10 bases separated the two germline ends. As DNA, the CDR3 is TGCGCCAGCAGCCAAGACGGACGGGGAAATCAGCCCCAGCATTTT. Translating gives CASSQDGRGNQPQHF.

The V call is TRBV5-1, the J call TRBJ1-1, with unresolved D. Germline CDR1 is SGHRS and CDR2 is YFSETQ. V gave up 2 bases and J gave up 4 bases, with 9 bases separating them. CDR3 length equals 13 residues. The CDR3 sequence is CASSFQEGTEAFF. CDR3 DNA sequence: TGCGCCAGCAGCTTTCAGGAGGGCACTGAAGCTTTCTTT.

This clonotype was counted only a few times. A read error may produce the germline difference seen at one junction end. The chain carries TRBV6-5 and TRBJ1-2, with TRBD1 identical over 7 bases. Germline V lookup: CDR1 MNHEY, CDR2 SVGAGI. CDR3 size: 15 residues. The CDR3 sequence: CASSYSTRGNYGYTF. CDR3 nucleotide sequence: TGTGCCAGTAGTTACTCGACCAGGGGGAACTATGGCTACACCTTC.